These T cell receptor beta chains were read from a single sample in a study of graft-versus-host responses after intestinal transplantation. The assay was immunoSEQ multiplex PCR, and TCRdb's table has in-frame clones only and misses some. Among tens of thousands of clones listed, just under 95% were seen once. The material was bone marrow, obtained roughly 110 weeks after intestinal transplantation. Receptors originate from a human patient who received an intestinal transplant, so some T cells may come from the graft donor. Each CDR3 is given with its conserved first and last residue. A D gene is named only where the DNA matches it firmly. Clone size is shown for a subset of rows, as once, few, many or a class of expanded clone.

TRBJ1-4	-	TRBV18	-	CASSPDSEKLFF	TGTGCCAGCTCACCAGACAGTGAAAAACTGTTTTTT
TRBJ2-7	-	TRBV10-1	-	CASSVSGVYEQYF	TGCGCCAGCAGTGTGTCGGGGGTCTACGAGCAGTACTTC
TRBJ1-5	-	TRBV6-6	-	CASSFDGTQLTQHF	TGTGCCAGCAGTTTTGACGGGACCCAATTGACCCAGCATTTT
TRBJ1-2	-	TRBV7-9	-	CASSSLVTGGYTF	TGTGCCAGCAGCTCCCTAGTCACGGGTGGCTACACCTTC
TRBJ2-7	-	TRBV10-1	few	CASSTGPSYEQYF	TGCGCCAGCAGTACAGGGCCTTCCTACGAGCAGTACTTC
TRBJ2-7	TRBD1	TRBV27	-	CASSLSGDRVYEQYF	TGTGCCAGCAGTTTATCGGGAGACAGGGTTTACGAGCAGTACTTC
TRBJ2-5	TRBD2	TRBV9	-	CASSVEQAGGGETQYF	TGTGCCAGCAGCGTAGAACAAGCGGGAGGTGGGGAGACCCAGTACTTC
TRBJ2-1	-	TRBV10-3	-	CAIRGGLGNEQFF	TGTGCCATCCGAGGGGGGTTAGGGAATGAGCAGTTCTTC
TRBJ2-7	TRBD2	TRBV28	-	CASSLTDLAGEREQYF	TGTGCCAGCAGTCTAACGGACTTAGCGGGAGAACGAGAGCAGTACTTC
TRBJ2-5	-	TRBV5-4	-	CASSLPAGVGETQYF	TGTGCCAGCAGCTTGCCCGCCGGGGTCGGAGAGACCCAGTACTTC
TRBJ1-6	-	TRBV5-6	-	CASSLRRGNSPLHF	TGTGCCAGCAGCTTGCGACGGGGTAATTCACCCCTCCACTTT
TRBJ2-7	TRBD2	TRBV28	-	CASSLSLVGSGSYEQYF	TGTGCCAGCAGTTTAAGTCTGGTAGGTAGCGGGAGTTACGAGCAGTACTTC
TRBJ1-2	-	TRBV7-9	-	CASSPIGTTFRYTF	TGTGCCAGCAGTCCCATAGGGACAACATTCCGCTACACCTTC
TRBJ2-2	-	TRBV21-1	-	CASSKRSGIPYTGELFF	TGTGCCAGCAGCAAACGTAGCGGGATACCTTACACCGGGGAGCTGTTTTTT
TRBJ1-2	-	TRBV28	-	CASSPLNYGYTF	TGTGCCAGCAGTCCCCTAAACTATGGCTACACCTTC
TRBJ2-2	TRBD2	TRBV4-2	-	CASSWRASGGPGAGELFF	TGTGCCAGCAGCTGGAGGGCTAGCGGGGGGCCGGGGGCCGGGGAGCTGTTTTTT
TRBJ2-7	TRBD2	TRBV5-1	-	CASSPRGTRDREQYF	TGCGCCAGCAGCCCGAGGGGGACTAGAGATAGGGAGCAGTACTTC
TRBJ1-5	-	TRBV2	-	CASSGPISNQPQHF	TGTGCCAGCAGTGGGCCTATTAGCAATCAGCCCCAGCATTTT
TRBJ1-2	-	TRBV19	-	CASTRVSGGYGYTF	TGTGCCAGTACTCGGGTCTCTGGAGGCTATGGCTACACCTTC
TRBJ2-2	-	TRBV9	once	CASSVEGGRFSGELFF	TGTGCCAGCAGCGTAGAAGGGGGGCGTTTTTCCGGGGAGCTGTTTTTT
TRBJ2-6	TRBD2	TRBV7-6	-	CASSLDAGVPWANVLTF	TGTGCCAGCAGCTTAGACGCGGGAGTGCCCTGGGCCAACGTCCTGACTTTC
TRBJ2-1	-	TRBV18	-	CASSPYRGLQGDEQFF	TGTGCCAGCTCACCCTACCGCGGCCTCCAGGGCGATGAGCAGTTCTTC
TRBJ1-1	-	TRBV6-5	once	CATRDGHNTEAFF	TGTGCCACCCGGGACGGACACAACACTGAAGCTTTCTTT
TRBJ2-1	-	TRBV14	-	CASSYGQLRFF	TGTGCCAGCAGCTACGGACAGCTCCGGTTCTTC
TRBJ2-1	TRBD2	TRBV12-5	-	CASGLDDLAGGRNEQFF	TGTGCTAGTGGTTTGGACGACCTGGCGGGAGGGCGTAATGAGCAGTTCTTC
TRBJ1-2	TRBD1	TRBV29-1	-	CSADDREGSIYGYTF	TGCAGCGCCGATGACAGGGAGGGATCCATCTATGGCTACACCTTC
TRBJ2-1	TRBD2	TRBV7-2	-	CASSVFFAGGNEQFF	TGTGCCAGCAGCGTCTTCTTCGCGGGAGGGAATGAGCAGTTCTTC
TRBJ1-6	-	TRBV11-2	few	CASSLDWGAVFSPLHF	TGTGCCAGCAGCTTAGATTGGGGGGCTGTTTTCTCACCCCTCCACTTT
TRBJ2-2	-	TRBV5-6	-	CASSFAGELFF	TGTGCCAGCAGCTTTGCCGGGGAGCTGTTTTTT
TRBJ1-5	TRBD1	TRBV18	few	CASSSGQGPLDQPQHF	TGTGCCAGCTCATCGGGACAGGGCCCACTGGATCAGCCCCAGCATTTT
TRBJ2-3	-	TRBV4-1	-	CASSQERGTDTQYF	TGCGCCAGCAGCCAAGAAAGGGGCACAGATACGCAGTATTTT
TRBJ1-6	-	TRBV28	-	CASSLIPVGYNSPLHF	TGTGCCAGCAGTTTAATTCCAGTCGGCTATAATTCACCCCTCCACTTT
TRBJ2-7	TRBD1	TRBV6-5	-	CASSTTGLDVYEQYF	TGTGCCAGCAGTACGACAGGGCTCGATGTCTACGAGCAGTACTTC
TRBJ2-5	TRBD2	TRBV6-5	-	CASSYSGTSGAPQYF	TGTGCCAGCAGTTACTCCGGGACTAGCGGGGCACCCCAGTACTTC
TRBJ2-5	-	TRBV4-1	-	CASSQDPDRRETQYF	TGCGCCAGCAGCCAAGACCCGGACCGACGGGAGACCCAGTACTTC
TRBJ2-2	-	TRBV6-1	-	CASIWTADTGELFF	TGTGCCAGCATCTGGACAGCGGACACCGGGGAGCTGTTTTTT
TRBJ2-1	-	TRBV7-6	-	CASSLASRGPLWGFGNEQFF	TGTGCCAGCAGCTTAGCGTCTCGGGGACCCCTTTGGGGGTTCGGCAATGAGCAGTTCTTC
TRBJ2-7	-	TRBV7-2	-	CASSLGAGAYEQYF	TGTGCCAGCAGCTTAGGGGCTGGGGCCTACGAGCAGTACTTC
TRBJ2-5	-	TRBV5-4	-	CASVRSGALYQETQYF	TGTGCCAGCGTAAGATCGGGGGCACTGTACCAAGAGACCCAGTACTTC
TRBJ2-5	TRBD2	TRBV29-1	-	CSVDWGTSGRETQYF	TGCAGCGTTGATTGGGGGACTAGCGGGAGAGAGACCCAGTACTTC
TRBJ2-5	-	TRBV7-3	once	CASSLGSGETQYF	TGTGCCAGCAGCTTAGGGTCGGGGGAGACCCAGTACTTC
TRBJ2-5	TRBD1	TRBV4-1	-	CASSPSPSRQGQYF	TGCGCCAGCAGCCCAAGCCCGAGTAGACAGGGACAGTACTTC
TRBJ1-6	TRBD1	TRBV7-3	-	CASSLRGTGNSPLHF	TGTGCCAGCAGCTTACGCGGGACAGGAAATTCACCCCTCCACTTT
TRBJ2-2	-	TRBV6-5	-	CASSINTGELFF	TGTGCCAGCAGCATCAACACCGGGGAGCTGTTTTTT
TRBJ2-7	-	TRBV5-6	-	CASSDTYEQYF	TGTGCCAGCAGCGATACCTACGAGCAGTACTTC
TRBJ1-1	-	TRBV6-5	-	CASSYSVGGATPEAFF	TGTGCCAGCAGTTACTCGGTGGGGGGCGCAACGCCTGAAGCTTTCTTT
TRBJ2-7	TRBD2	TRBV11-3	once	CASSPGGGPPYEQYF	TGTGCCAGCAGCCCGGGGGGGGGTCCCCCCTACGAGCAGTACTTC
TRBJ1-1	-	TRBV5-4	-	CASSLGQRVAEAFF	TGTGCCAGCAGCTTGGGACAGAGAGTGGCTGAAGCTTTCTTT
TRBJ2-7	-	TRBV11-2	-	CASTPMGYYEQYF	TGTGCCAGCACCCCTATGGGATACTACGAGCAGTACTTC
TRBJ1-6	TRBD1	TRBV6-1	few	CASSPGTGDNSPLHF	TGTGCCAGCAGCCCCGGGACAGGGGATAATTCACCCCTCCACTTT
TRBJ1-6	-	TRBV2	-	CASGFRVSASPLHF	TGTGCCAGCGGCTTCAGGGTATCGGCCTCACCCCTCCACTTT
TRBJ2-7	-	TRBV19	-	CASKWEAQGGYEQYF	TGTGCCAGCAAATGGGAGGCACAGGGCGGGTACGAGCAGTACTTC
TRBJ1-1	-	TRBV4-1	-	CASSLSLGGANTEAFF	TGCGCCAGCAGCCTATCCTTAGGGGGGGCGAACACTGAAGCTTTCTTT
TRBJ2-1	-	TRBV6-5	-	CASSRHNEQFF	TGTGCCAGCAGTCGTCACAATGAGCAGTTCTTC
TRBJ2-1	TRBD2	TRBV11-1	-	CASSPWTSEYYNEQFF	TGTGCCAGCAGCCCGTGGACTAGCGAGTACTACAATGAGCAGTTCTTC
TRBJ2-7	-	TRBV29-1	-	CSAIFVGSKSYEQYF	TGCAGCGCCATTTTTGTCGGGAGTAAATCCTACGAGCAGTACTTC
TRBJ2-1	TRBD2	TRBV28	-	CASSRYWTSASEPYNEQFF	TGTGCCAGCAGTAGGTATTGGACTAGCGCTTCGGAGCCCTACAATGAGCAGTTCTTC
TRBJ1-6	-	TRBV19	-	CASRMAGLRNSPLHF	TGTGCCAGTAGGATGGCGGGTTTACGGAATTCACCCCTCCACTTT
TRBJ2-7	-	TRBV5-4	-	CASSLTGFSEQYF	TGTGCCAGCAGCTTGACAGGGTTCTCCGAGCAGTACTTC